The 15 T cell receptor beta chains below were found in one sample sequenced in a study of blood T cells in healthy people across ages. Using a J-beta primer mix together with a sample-barcoded 5' primer, a second PCR was run for roughly 7 to 12 cycles. Each CDR3 protein is one row after TCRdb ran MiXCR on the 5' RACE reads. The table has 600,000 to 800,000 distinct CDR3 sequences, about 51% seen once. The sequenced sample was blood. Receptor source: an elderly woman in good health.

To note about this clonotype: This may arise from a read error, as a much more abundant clone is one base away. V usage is TRBV5-1 and J usage is TRBJ2-5; 9 bases line up with TRBD1. The V and J ends lost 4 bases and 7 bases, in that order; junction bases with no gene match: 5. This CDR3 is built from 13 residues. Germline V lookup: CDR1 SGHRS, CDR2 YFSETQ. The CDR3 nucleotides are TGCGCCAGCAGCCAGGGACAGGGAGGGACCCAGTACTTC. Residues: CASSQGQGGTQYF.

A single count supports this clonotype. The V and J genes are TRBV5-1 and TRBJ2-7, with TRBD1 matching 9 bases. CDR1 is SGHRS, CDR2 YFSETQ, per germline. The CDR3 extends over 15 amino acids. The junction had 5 bases not matched to a gene; V was cut back by 0 bases and J by 4 bases. The CDR3 loop reads CASSLEPGTGYEQYF. DNA of the CDR3: TGCGCCAGCAGCTTGGAACCCGGGACAGGGTACGAGCAGTACTTC.

The V gene is TRBV12-3 or TRBV12-4, the J gene TRBJ1-1; TRBD1 agrees at 8 bases. The ends lost 5 bases at V and 3 bases at J; junction bases unmatched: 8. This CDR3 is built from 15 residues. The CDR3, as DNA: TGTGCCAGCAGTAAACACAGGGGGAGGGACACTGAAGCTTTCTTT. This translates into CASSKHRGRDTEAFF.

CDR3 in amino acids: CASRGHLREMFGELFF. The CDR3 DNA sequence: TGTGCCAGCAGAGGACACTTGCGGGAGATGTTCGGGGAGCTGTTTTTT. V is TRBV27 and J is TRBJ2-2; 7 nucleotides match TRBD2. CDR1 and CDR2 (germline): MNHEY, SMNVEV (reference sequence). J gave up 7 bases and V 6 bases, and 14 bases lay outside the gene matches. This CDR3 is 16 amino acids long.

To note about this clonotype: A much larger clone lies one base from this, so it may be a read error. This chain links TRBV5-1 with TRBJ1-2; D is uncertain. The CDR3 runs 15 residues. CDR1 SGHRS and CDR2 YFSETQ come from the germline V gene. The CDR3 region is CASSLVASPHYGYTF. The CDR3 bases are TGCGCCAGCAGCTTGGTTGCCAGCCCCCACTACGGCTACACCTTC.

This clonotype was found a few times. The chain links TRBV11-2 to TRBJ2-2, with D possibly TRBD2 on 6 matching bases. This CDR3 region has 15 residues. Germline CDR1 is SGHAT and CDR2 is FQNNGV. The V gene lost 5 bases and the J gene lost 3 bases, with 13 bases spanning the gap. The CDR3 DNA reads as TGTGCCAGCAGCCAGAACACGGGGGACACCGGGGAGCTGTTTTTT. Translation gives CASSQNTGDTGELFF.

This clonotype turned up a few times. This rearrangement joins TRBV18 to TRBJ2-7; the D gene is possibly TRBD2 (5 bases). The CDR3 is 14 amino acids. The V and J ends lost 6 bases and 3 bases respectively, with 15 bases between them. CDR1 KGHSH and CDR2 LQKENI come from the germline V gene. CDR3 residues: CASSEGGGLYEQYF. The CDR3 DNA follows: TGTGCCAGCTCTGAAGGTGGCGGGCTCTACGAGCAGTACTTC.

This clonotype was seen more than once but under ten times. The V call is TRBV29-1, the J call TRBJ2-7; 12 nucleotides match TRBD1. J was trimmed by 7 bases and V by 6 bases; bases with no gene match: 4. The CDR3 loop spans 12 amino acids. Germline-derived CDR1 and CDR2 are SQVTM and ANQGSEA. DNA of the CDR3: TGCAGCGTGGGACAGGGGGCTGAAGAGCAGTACTTC. Translating gives CSVGQGAEEQYF.

The chain joins TRBV6-5 to TRBJ2-4; the match to TRBD2 covers 8 bases. The DNA end is more similar to TRBJ2-7, so the J call may be wrong. The V gene's germline CDR1 is MNHEY and CDR2 SVGAGI. This CDR3 region has 15 residues. CDR3 region: CASSYSKRENYEQYF. In DNA, the CDR3 is TGTGCCAGCAGTTACTCGAAGCGGGAGAACTACGAGCAGTACTTC.

This clonotype was recorded at least ten times. The CDR3 DNA follows: TGTGCCAGCAGCTTAGACAGGGCTGAGACCCAGTACTTC. Amino acid sequence: CASSLDRAETQYF. The chain has TRBV11-3 and TRBJ2-5, with TRBD1 as a possible D gene (5 bases). V shed 0 bases and J shed 5 bases, with 7 bases lying between them. CDR3 size: 13 residues. Per germline, CDR1 SGHNT and CDR2 YENEEA.

V is TRBV14 and J is TRBJ2-1, with D hard to call. The CDR3 contains 16 residues. Germline-derived CDR1 and CDR2 are SGHDN and FVKESK. Trimming removed 2 bases from V and 0 bases from J, with 11 bases in between. The CDR3 spells CASSQSAFRSYNEQFF. The CDR3, as DNA: TGTGCCAGCAGCCAATCTGCTTTCCGCTCCTACAATGAGCAGTTCTTC. Full variable domain (outside the CDR3, taken from reference TRBV14 and TRBJ2-1): EAGVTQFPSHSVIEKGQTVTLRCDPISGHDNLYWYRRVMGKEIKFLLHFVKESKQDESGMPNNRFLAERTGGTYSTLKVQPAELEDSGVYFCASSQSAFRSYNEQFFGPGTRLTVL.

This sequence joins TRBV11-2 and TRBJ2-1, with 10 bases fitting TRBD2. Per germline, CDR1 SGHAT and CDR2 FQNNGV. The CDR3 length is 14 residues. The CDR3 DNA sequence: TGTGCAGGTCGTCTAGCGGGAGCATCCAATGAGCAGTTCTTC. Its protein product is CAGRLAGASNEQFF.

This clonotype showed up just a few times. The rearrangement links TRBV3-1 to TRBJ2-1; 11 bases map to TRBD2. This CDR3 comprises 14 residues. J lost 6 bases, V lost 8 bases, and 6 bases had no gene match. CDR1 and CDR2 (germline): LGHDT, YNNKEL (reference sequence). CDR3 in amino acids: CASGLSGRGNEQFF. CDR3 bases: TGTGCCAGCGGCCTTAGCGGGAGGGGCAATGAGCAGTTCTTC.

In this sample, this clonotype turned up a few times. The rearrangement joins TRBV12-3 or TRBV12-4 to TRBJ1-3, with 7 positions matching TRBD1. V trimming: 6 bases; J trimming: 6 bases; junction bases outside the gene matches: 11. The CDR3 has 15 residues. The CDR3, as DNA: TGTGCCAGCAGCCCAGGGGGGGCAGGGAAAAACACCATATATTTT. It encodes CASSPGGAGKNTIYF.

The chain recombines TRBV28 with TRBJ1-5, with 8 bases that match TRBD1. V lost 2 bases and J lost 1; bases outside the gene matches: 4. The CDR3 loop spans 16 amino acids. The germline V gene encodes CDR1 MDHEN and CDR2 SYDVKM. The CDR3 spells CASSLGQGASNQPQHF. CDR3 DNA: TGTGCCAGCAGTTTAGGTCAGGGGGCGAGCAATCAGCCCCAGCATTTT.